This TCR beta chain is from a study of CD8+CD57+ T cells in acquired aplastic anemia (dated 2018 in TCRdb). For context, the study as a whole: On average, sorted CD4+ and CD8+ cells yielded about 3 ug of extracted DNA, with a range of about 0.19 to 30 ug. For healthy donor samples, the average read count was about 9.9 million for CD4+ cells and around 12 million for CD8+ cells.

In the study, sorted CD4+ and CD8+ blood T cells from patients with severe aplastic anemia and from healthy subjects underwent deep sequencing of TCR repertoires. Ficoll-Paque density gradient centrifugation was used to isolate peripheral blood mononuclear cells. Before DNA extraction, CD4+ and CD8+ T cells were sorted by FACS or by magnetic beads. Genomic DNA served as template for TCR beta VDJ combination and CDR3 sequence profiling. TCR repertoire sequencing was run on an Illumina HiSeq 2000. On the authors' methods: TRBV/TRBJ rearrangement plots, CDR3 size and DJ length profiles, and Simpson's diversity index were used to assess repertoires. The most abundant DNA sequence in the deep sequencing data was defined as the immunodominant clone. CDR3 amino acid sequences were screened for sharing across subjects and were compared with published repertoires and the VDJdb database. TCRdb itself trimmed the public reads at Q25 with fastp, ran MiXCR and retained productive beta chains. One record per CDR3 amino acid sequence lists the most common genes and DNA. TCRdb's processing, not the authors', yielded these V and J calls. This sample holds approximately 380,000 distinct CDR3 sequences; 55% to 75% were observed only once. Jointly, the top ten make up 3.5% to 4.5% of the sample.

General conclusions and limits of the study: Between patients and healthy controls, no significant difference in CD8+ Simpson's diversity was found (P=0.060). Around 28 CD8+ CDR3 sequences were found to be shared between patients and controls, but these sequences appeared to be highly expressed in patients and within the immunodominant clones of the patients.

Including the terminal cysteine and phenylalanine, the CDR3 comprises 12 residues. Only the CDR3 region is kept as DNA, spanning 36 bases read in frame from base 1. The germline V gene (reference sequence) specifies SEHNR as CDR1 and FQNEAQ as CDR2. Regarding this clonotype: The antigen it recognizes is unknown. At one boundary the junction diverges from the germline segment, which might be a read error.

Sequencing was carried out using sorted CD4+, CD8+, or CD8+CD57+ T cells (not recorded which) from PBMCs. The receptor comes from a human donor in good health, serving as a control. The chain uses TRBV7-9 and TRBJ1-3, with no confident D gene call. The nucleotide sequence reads TGTGCCAGCGTGACTGTTGGAAAGACCATATATTTT. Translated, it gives CASVTVGKTIYF.